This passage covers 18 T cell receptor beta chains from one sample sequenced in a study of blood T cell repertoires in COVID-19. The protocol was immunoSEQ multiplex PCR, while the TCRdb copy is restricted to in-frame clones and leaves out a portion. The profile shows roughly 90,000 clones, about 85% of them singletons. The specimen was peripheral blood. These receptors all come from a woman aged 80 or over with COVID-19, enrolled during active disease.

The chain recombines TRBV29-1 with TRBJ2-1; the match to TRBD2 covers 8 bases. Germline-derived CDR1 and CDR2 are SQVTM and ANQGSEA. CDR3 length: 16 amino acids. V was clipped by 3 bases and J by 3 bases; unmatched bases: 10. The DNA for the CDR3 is TGCAGCGTTGACGGGGGCCGACTAGCGAGCTACAATGAGCAGTTCTTC. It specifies CSVDGGRLASYNEQFF.

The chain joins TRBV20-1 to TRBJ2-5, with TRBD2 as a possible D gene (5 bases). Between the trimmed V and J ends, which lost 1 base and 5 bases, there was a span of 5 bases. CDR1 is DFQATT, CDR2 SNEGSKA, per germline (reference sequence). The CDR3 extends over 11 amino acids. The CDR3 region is CSARAGETQYF. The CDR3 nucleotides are TGCAGTGCTAGAGCGGGGGAGACCCAGTACTTC.

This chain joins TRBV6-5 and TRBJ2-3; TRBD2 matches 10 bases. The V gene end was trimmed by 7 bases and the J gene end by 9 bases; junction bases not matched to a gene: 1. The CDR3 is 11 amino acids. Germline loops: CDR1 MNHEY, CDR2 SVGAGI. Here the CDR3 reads CASTAGGTQYF. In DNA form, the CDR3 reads TGTGCCAGCACAGCGGGGGGGACGCAGTATTTT.

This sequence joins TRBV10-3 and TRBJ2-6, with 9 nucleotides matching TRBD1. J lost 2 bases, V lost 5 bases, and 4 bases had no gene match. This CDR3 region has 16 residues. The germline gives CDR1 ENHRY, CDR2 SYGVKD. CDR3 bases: TGTGCCATCAGTTTACAGGGGGCGCCTGGGGCCAACGTCCTGACTTTC. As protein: CAISLQGAPGANVLTF.

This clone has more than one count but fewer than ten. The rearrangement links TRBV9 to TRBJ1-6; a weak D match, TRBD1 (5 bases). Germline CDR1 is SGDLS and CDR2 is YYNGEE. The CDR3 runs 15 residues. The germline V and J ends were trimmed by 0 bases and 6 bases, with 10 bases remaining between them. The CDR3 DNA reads TGTGCCAGCAGCGTAGAAGGGGCAGGTAATTCACCCCTCCACTTT. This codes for CASSVEGAGNSPLHF. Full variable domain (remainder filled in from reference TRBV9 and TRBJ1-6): DSGVTQTPKHLITATGQRVTLRCSPRSGDLSVYWYQQSLDQGLQFLIQYYNGEERAKGNILERFSAQQFPDLHSELNLSSLELGDSALYFCASSVEGAGNSPLHFGNGTRLTVT.

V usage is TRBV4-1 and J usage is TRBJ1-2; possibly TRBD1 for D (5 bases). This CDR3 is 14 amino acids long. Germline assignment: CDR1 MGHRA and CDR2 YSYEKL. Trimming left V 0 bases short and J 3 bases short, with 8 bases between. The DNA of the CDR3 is TGCGCCAGCAGCCAAGATGAGACAGACTATGGCTACACCTTC. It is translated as CASSQDETDYGYTF.

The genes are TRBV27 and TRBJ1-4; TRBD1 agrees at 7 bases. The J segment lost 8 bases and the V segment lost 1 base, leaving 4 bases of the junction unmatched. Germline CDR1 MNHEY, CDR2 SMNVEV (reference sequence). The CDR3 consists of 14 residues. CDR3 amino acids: CASSLLGGEEKLFF. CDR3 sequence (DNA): TGTGCCAGCAGTTTATTAGGGGGCGAAGAAAAACTGTTTTTT.

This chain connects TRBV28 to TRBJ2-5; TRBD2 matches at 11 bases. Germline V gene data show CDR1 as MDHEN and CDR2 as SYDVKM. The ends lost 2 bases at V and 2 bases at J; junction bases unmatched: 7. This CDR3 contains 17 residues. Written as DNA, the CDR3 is TGTGCCAGCAGTTTAGGGCTAGCGGGAGGCTGGCAAGAGACCCAGTACTTC. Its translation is CASSLGLAGGWQETQYF.

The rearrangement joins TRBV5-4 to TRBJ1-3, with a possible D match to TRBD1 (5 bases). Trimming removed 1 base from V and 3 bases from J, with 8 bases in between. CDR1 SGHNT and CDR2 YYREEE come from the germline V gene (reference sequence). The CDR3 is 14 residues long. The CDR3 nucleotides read TGTGCCAGCAGCTTGTGGGGGGTTGGAAACACCATATATTTT. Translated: CASSLWGVGNTIYF. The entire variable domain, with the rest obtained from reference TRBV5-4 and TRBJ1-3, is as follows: ETGVTQSPTHLIKTRGQQVTLRCSSQSGHNTVSWYQQALGQGPQFIFQYYREEENGRGNFPPRFSGLQFPNYSSELNVNALELDDSALYLCASSLWGVGNTIYFGEGSWLTVV.

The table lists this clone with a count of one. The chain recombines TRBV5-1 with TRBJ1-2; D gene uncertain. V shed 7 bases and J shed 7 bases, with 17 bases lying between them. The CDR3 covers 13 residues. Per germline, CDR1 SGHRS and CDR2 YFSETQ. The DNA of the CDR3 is TGCGCCAGCCGCCTGGTCGGGGAGGGTGGCTACACCTTC. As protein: CASRLVGEGGYTF.

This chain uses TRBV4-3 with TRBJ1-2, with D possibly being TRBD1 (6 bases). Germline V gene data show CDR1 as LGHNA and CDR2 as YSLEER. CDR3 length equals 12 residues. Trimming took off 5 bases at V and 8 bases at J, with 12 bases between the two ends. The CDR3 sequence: CASSFSTGGYTF. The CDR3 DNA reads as TGCGCCAGCAGCTTTTCAACAGGGGGCTACACCTTC.

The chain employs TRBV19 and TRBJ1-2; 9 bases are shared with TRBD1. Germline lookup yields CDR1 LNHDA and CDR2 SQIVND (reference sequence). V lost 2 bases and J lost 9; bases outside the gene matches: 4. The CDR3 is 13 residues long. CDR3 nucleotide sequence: TGTGCCAGTAGTATAATGGGGACAGGGAGCTACACCTTC. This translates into CASSIMGTGSYTF.

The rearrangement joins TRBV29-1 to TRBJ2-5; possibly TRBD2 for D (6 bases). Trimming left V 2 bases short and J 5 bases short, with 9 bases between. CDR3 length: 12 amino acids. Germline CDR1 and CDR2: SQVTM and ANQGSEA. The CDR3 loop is CSVELAYETQYF. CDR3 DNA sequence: TGCAGCGTTGAACTAGCGTATGAGACCCAGTACTTC.

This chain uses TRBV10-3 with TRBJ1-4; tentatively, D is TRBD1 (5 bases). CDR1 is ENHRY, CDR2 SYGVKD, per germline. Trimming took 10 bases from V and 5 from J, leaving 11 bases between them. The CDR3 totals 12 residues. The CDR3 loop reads CATGALNEKLFF. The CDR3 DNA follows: TGTGCCACTGGGGCCCTAAATGAAAAACTGTTTTTT.

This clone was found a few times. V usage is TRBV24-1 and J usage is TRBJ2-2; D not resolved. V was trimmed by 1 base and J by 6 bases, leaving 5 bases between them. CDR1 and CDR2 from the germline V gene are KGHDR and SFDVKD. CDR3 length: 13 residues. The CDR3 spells CATSDFGSGELFF. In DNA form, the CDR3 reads TGTGCCACCAGTGATTTCGGGTCCGGGGAGCTGTTTTTT.

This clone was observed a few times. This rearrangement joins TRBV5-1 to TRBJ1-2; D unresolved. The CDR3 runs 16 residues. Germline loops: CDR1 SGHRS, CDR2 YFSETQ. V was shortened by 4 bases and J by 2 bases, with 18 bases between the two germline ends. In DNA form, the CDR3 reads TGCGCCAGCAGCCGGTGGACGGGAACTATGAACTATGGCTACACCTTC. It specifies CASSRWTGTMNYGYTF.

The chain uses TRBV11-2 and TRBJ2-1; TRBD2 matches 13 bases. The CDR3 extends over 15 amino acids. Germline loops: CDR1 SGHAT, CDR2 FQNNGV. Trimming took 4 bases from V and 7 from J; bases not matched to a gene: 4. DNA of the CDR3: TGTGCCAGCAGCTCAAGGACTAGCGGGGGAAATGAGCAGTTCTTC. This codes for CASSSRTSGGNEQFF.

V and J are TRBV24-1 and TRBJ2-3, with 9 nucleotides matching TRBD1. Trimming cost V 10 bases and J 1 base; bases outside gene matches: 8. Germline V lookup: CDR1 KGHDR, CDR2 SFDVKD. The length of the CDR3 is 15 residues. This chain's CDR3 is CATTPGQGRTDTQYF. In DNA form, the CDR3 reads TGTGCCACAACCCCGGGACAGGGACGCACAGATACGCAGTATTTT.